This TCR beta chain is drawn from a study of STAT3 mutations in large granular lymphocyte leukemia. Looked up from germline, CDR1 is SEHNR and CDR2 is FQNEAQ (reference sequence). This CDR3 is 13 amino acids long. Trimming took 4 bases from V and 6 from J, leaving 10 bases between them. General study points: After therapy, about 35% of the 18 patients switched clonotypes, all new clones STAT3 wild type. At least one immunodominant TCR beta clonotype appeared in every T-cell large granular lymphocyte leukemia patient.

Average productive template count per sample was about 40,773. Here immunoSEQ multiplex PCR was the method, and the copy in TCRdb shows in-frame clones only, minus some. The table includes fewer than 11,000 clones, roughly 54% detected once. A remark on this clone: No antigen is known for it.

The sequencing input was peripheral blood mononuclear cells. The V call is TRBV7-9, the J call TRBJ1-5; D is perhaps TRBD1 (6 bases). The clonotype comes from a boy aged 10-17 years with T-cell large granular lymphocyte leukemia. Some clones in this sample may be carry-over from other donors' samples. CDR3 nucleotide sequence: TGTGCCAGCAGCTGGGGGGCGGTTCAGCCCCAGCATTTT. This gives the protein CASSWGAVQPQHF.